This TCR beta chain was sequenced for a study of blood T cell repertoires in COVID-19 (TCRdb year 2020). Study-level background: The collaborator samples originated in the United States, Italy and Spain and spanned the acute and convalescent phases of COVID-19. The prospective study material was composed of cDNA or gDNA derived from T cells, B-cell-depleted T cells, or PBMCs. Deeply sampled blood TCRbeta repertoires from subjects exposed to, actively infected with, or recovered from COVID-19 were included in the dataset. The repertoires were made available in a free public database intended to serve as a resource for research on the immune response to SARS-CoV-2. The samples were drawn from two sources: the first 160 participants of the ongoing ImmuneRACE study, and 1,254 subjects contributed by 6 global collaborators. Sample metadata almost always included a de-identified subject ID, COVID-19 status, age in years and sex. Where HLA class I and class II types were available, the types were taken from metadata supplied by the sample provider, not from assay-based typing.

The junction shows trimming of 3 bases on V and 2 bases on J, plus 11 bases between the germline ends. CDR1 SGHTA and CDR2 FQGNSA were looked up in the germline V gene. From the cysteine up to the phenylalanine, the CDR3 has a length of 15 residues. Of the read, only the CDR3 DNA is kept; its 45 bases are in frame from base 1. To note about this clone: The clone's antigen remains unknown. Within one base of it there is no much larger clone, and no base qualities were kept.

Study-wide conclusions, independent of this receptor: The quantity of clinical and demographic metadata differed by source and by participant and was supplied without curation.

Whole blood was collected in K2EDTA tubes by collaborating institutions according to the institutions' own protocols. For TCRbeta analysis, collaborators shipped samples in one of three forms: frozen whole blood, isolated PBMCs, or DNA extracted from either of those sample types. TCRbeta CDR3 regions were amplified from genomic DNA by means of the immunoSEQ Assay, a bias-controlled multiplex PCR. The original pipeline was this. The number of nucleated cells in each sample was estimated from the amplification of reference gene primers within the assay. To quantify the absolute abundance of each unique TCRbeta CDR3 rearrangement, sequence reads were collapsed and filtered. For each sample, productive Simpson clonality was calculated as the square root of Simpson's diversity index over productive rearrangements. TCRdb re-hosts the immuneACCESS table, in-frame sequences only. Its copies lack some clones; in the studies checked, an unresolved V gene accounts for under half of them, and the cause for the rest is not known. That table furnishes V, J and clone size, whereas the DNA furnished D and trimming. A total of more than 150,000 clones appear in this sample, around 90% of them only once. Of the sample, 2.7% is held by the ten largest clones.

Sample: peripheral blood. The V gene is TRBV7-2 and the J gene is TRBJ1-3; a confident D gene designation cannot be given. The clonotype was recovered from a man between 35 and 55 years old with active or convalescent COVID-19. The DNA sequence follows: TGTGCCAGCAGCTTCGGAGACGTCCCTGGAAACACCATATATTTT. Its protein is CASSFGDVPGNTIYF. Supplemented by the reference TRBV7-2 and TRBJ1-3 proteins around the CDR3, the complete variable domain is GAGVSQSPSNKVTEKGKDVELRCDPISGHTALYWYRQSLGQGLEFLIYFQGNSAPDKSGLPSDRFSAERTGGSVSTLTIQRTQQEDSAVYLCASSFGDVPGNTIYFGEGSWLTVV.